Included here is one T cell receptor beta chain sequence, with context. V gave up 7 bases and J gave up 8 bases, with 14 bases separating them. The germline CDR1 and CDR2 sequences are GTSNPN and SVGIG (reference sequence). The CDR3 has 11 amino acids. This sample was included in a study of blood T cell repertoires in COVID-19. Study in general: Acute-phase and convalescent COVID-19 samples originated in the United States, Italy and Spain. In each case, the material was cDNA or gDNA derived from T cells, B-cell-depleted T cells, or PBMCs.

How the authors handled the data: From reference gene primer amplification, estimates of nucleated cell counts were derived. Produced via immunoSEQ multiplex PCR; TCRdb's table is partial and in-frame only. For V, J and clone size, that table is used; D and trimming come from the DNA. The sample lists under 250,000 clones, 85% occurring once. The chain uses TRBV30 and TRBJ1-2; TRBD1 might be the D (5 bases). Material: peripheral blood. The TCR comes from a woman aged 55-69 years with active or convalescent COVID-19. CDR3 coding DNA: TGTGCCTCGCCAGGGATGGGGGGCTACACCTTC. It specifies CASPGMGGYTF.